Sequencing of this T cell receptor beta chain was carried out in a study of T cells after yellow fever vaccination. Study overall: Those fractions that held only low numbers of cells were prepared using the SMART-Seq v4 Ultra Low Input RNA kit. Findings and limits, study-wide: FACS-sorted repertoires might harbor abundant contaminating clonotypes from the bulk population. Researchers noted that a small share of clonotypes showed up in both CD4 and CD8 compartments.

As TCR cDNA was made by 5'RACE template switching, a universal primer site and UMIs were added. A single record per CDR3 protein comes from TCRdb applying MiXCR to the 5' RACE reads. This table has under 30,000 distinct CDR3 sequences, 5% appearing once. This clonotype was found many times. Its target is not known. V was shortened by 2 bases and J by 5 bases, with 13 bases between the two germline ends. There are 14 residues in the CDR3. Per the germline V gene, CDR1 is MNHEY and CDR2 is SVGEGT. The source was CD8+ T cells sorted from PBMCs, collected 10 days after the yellow fever booster vaccination. This TCR was sampled from a man aged 25-40 years who received the YFV17D yellow fever vaccine. The chain employs TRBV6-2 or TRBV6-3 and TRBJ2-7; D assignment may be TRBD1 or TRBD2 (5 bases each). The CDR3 region is CASSYRDPQNEQYF. CDR3 nucleotides: TGTGCCAGCAGTTACCGGGACCCTCAAAACGAGCAGTACTTC.